These 13 T cell receptor beta chains were sequenced from one sample in a study of shared clonotypes between healthy human individuals (dated by TCRdb to the early 2020s). Libraries were constructed by the immunoSEQ multiplex PCR assay. Held by TCRdb, this immuneACCESS table contains in-frame sequences only and omits some clones. Under half of the omission traces to an unresolved V gene where checked; the cause of the rest is unknown. Across this sample there are roughly 1,500,000 clones, with just under 99% seen only once. The ten largest clonotypes hold about 0.34% of the sample. Sequencing input: naive CD4+ T cells sorted from blood. This specimen's cell subset or site label, interpreted: CD45RA+ positively selected. The receptor set was obtained from a man aged 30-40 years in good health.

The chain uses TRBV18 and TRBJ2-1; D ambiguous. V dropped 1 base and J dropped 0 bases, with 4 bases sitting between them. This CDR3 contains 14 residues. Germline loops: CDR1 KGHSH, CDR2 LQKENI. CDR3 protein: CASSPRRSYNEQFF. The CDR3 nucleotides are TGTGCCAGCTCACCACGACGCTCCTACAATGAGCAGTTCTTC.

Of note for this clone: Other DNA sequences from this sample encode an identical CDR3 as well. The chain combines TRBV7-9 with TRBJ2-3, with unresolved D. This CDR3 is built from 12 residues. CDR1 is SEHNR, CDR2 FQNEAQ, per germline (reference sequence). The V end was cut by 0 bases, the J end by 6 bases, with 4 bases between. The CDR3: CASSLAADTQYF. The CDR3 DNA is TGTGCCAGCAGCTTAGCGGCTGATACGCAGTATTTT.

The chain combines TRBV6-4 with TRBJ2-1; either TRBD1 or TRBD2 may supply D (5 bases each). V was trimmed by 9 bases and J by 15 bases, leaving 21 bases between them. This CDR3 comprises 12 residues. Looked up from germline, CDR1 is MRHNA and CDR2 is SNTAGT. The CDR3 sequence is CARLPGTSLSFF. The CDR3 DNA follows: TGTGCCAGACTCCCCGGGACCTCGCTATCGTTCTTC.

CDR3 DNA: TGTGCCAGCAGCCCCAAACCCGGGGGGTCACAAGAGACCCAGTACTTC. The encoded protein is CASSPKPGGSQETQYF. This chain connects TRBV7-9 to TRBJ2-5; 7 bases line up with TRBD2. V dropped 5 bases and J dropped 2; count of bases not matched to a gene: 11. Germline-derived CDR1 and CDR2 are SEHNR and FQNEAQ (reference sequence). The CDR3 is made up of 16 amino acids.

The J gene is TRBJ1-1, the V gene TRBV25-1, with unresolved D. Trimming took off 0 bases at V and 3 bases at J, with 5 bases between the two ends. CDR1 MGHDK and CDR2 SYGVNS come from the germline V gene. The CDR3 runs to 13 residues. The CDR3 is CASSEYWYTEAFF. In DNA, the CDR3 is TGTGCCAGCAGTGAATACTGGTACACTGAAGCTTTCTTT. Full variable domain (rest looked up from reference TRBV25-1 and TRBJ1-1): EADIYQTPRYLVIGTGKKITLECSQTMGHDKMYWYQQDPGMELHLIHYSYGVNSTEKGDLSSESTVSRIRTEHFPLTLESARPSHTSQYLCASSEYWYTEAFFGQGTRLTVV.

This chain uses TRBV18 with TRBJ1-3, with D perhaps TRBD1 (5 bases). Germline CDR1 and CDR2: KGHSH and LQKENI. The CDR3 extends over 13 amino acids. The ends were cut back, 5 bases at V and 4 bases at J, with 9 bases in the middle. The CDR3 region has the DNA TGTGCCAGCTCAGCGGGACGGGGAAACACCATATATTTT. Translated, it gives CASSAGRGNTIYF.

This chain uses TRBV5-1 with TRBJ2-4, with 8 nucleotides matching TRBD1. Trimming cost V 4 bases and J 6 bases; bases outside gene matches: 6. The germline V gene encodes CDR1 SGHRS and CDR2 YFSETQ. This CDR3 is 14 amino acids long. The CDR3, as DNA: TGCGCCAGCAGCGTGCCGGGACAGGTAAACATTCAGTACTTC. Its translation: CASSVPGQVNIQYF.

For this clone: The same CDR3 also results from other DNA sequences found in this sample. The V call is TRBV20-1, the J call TRBJ2-5; D unresolved. In germline, CDR1 is DFQATT, CDR2 SNEGSKA (reference sequence). The CDR3 is 11 residues long. Trimming pared 1 base from V and 5 bases from J, leaving 5 bases between. CDR3 amino acids: CSARGLETQYF. Written as DNA, the CDR3 is TGCAGTGCTAGAGGCTTGGAGACCCAGTACTTC.

The CDR3 sequence: CASSLAGGSAYYEQYF. CDR3 coding DNA: TGTGCCAGCAGCTTAGCCGGGGGGTCGGCATACTACGAGCAGTACTTC. The J gene is TRBJ2-7, the V gene TRBV7-2; 7 bases fit TRBD2. CDR3 size: 16 residues. Germline CDR1 is SGHTA and CDR2 is FQGNSA. V gave up 0 bases and J gave up 3 bases; unmatched junction bases: 8.

This chain connects TRBV5-1 to TRBJ1-2, with TRBD1 matching 9 bases. The germline V gene encodes CDR1 SGHRS and CDR2 YFSETQ. Trimming took 0 bases from V and 12 from J; bases not matched to a gene: 15. The CDR3 totals 16 residues. The CDR3 nucleotides are TGCGCCAGCAGCTTGGGGCAAACCGGGACAGGGATGCTTGACACCTTC. This gives the protein CASSLGQTGTGMLDTF.

The chain links TRBV11-3 to TRBJ2-7; unclear D gene. V shed 4 bases and J shed 7 bases, with 8 bases lying between them. The CDR3 length is 11 residues. Germline V CDR1 and CDR2: SGHNT, YENEEA. The CDR3 protein is CASSYYEEQYF. For the CDR3, the DNA is TGTGCCAGCAGCTACTATGAAGAGCAGTACTTC. Together with reference TRBV11-3 and TRBJ2-7, the CDR3 gives the full variable domain: EAGVVQSPRYKIIEKKQPVAFWCNPISGHNTLYWYLQNLGQGPELLIRYENEEAVDDSQLPKDRFSAERLKGVDSTLKIQPAELGDSAVYLCASSYYEEQYFGPGTRLTVT.

This clone has just one count. This sequence joins TRBV5-5 and TRBJ1-4, with TRBD1 as a possible D gene (6 bases). Germline V gives CDR1 SGHKS, CDR2 YYEKEE (reference sequence). The CDR3 has 15 residues. V lost 1 base and J 6 bases, leaving 13 bases between the germline ends. CDR3 DNA: TGTGCCAGCAGCTTGACAGGGCGGGAGTATGAAAAACTGTTTTTT. The encoded protein is CASSLTGREYEKLFF. Complete variable domain (other parts from reference TRBV5-5 and TRBJ1-4): DAGVTQSPTHLIKTRGQQVTLRCSPISGHKSVSWYQQVLGQGPQFIFQYYEKEERGRGNFPDRFSARQFPNYSSELNVNALLLGDSALYLCASSLTGREYEKLFFGSGTQLSVL.

The CDR3 loop reads CASSKVSQGAPGYGYTF. CDR3 bases: TGTGCCAGCAGCAAAGTTTCCCAGGGGGCGCCTGGCTATGGCTACACCTTC. V and J are TRBV21-1 and TRBJ1-2; the DNA was not used to check the table's D call, TRBD1. TRBV21-1 is a known pseudogene. CDR3 length: 17 amino acids.